This TCR beta chain was sequenced in a study of patients and donors after allogeneic stem cell transplantation. TCRdb re-called the RT-PCR reads through MiXCR, storing one row per CDR3 protein. The table includes approximately 150,000 distinct CDR3 sequences, around 30% detected once. Germline CDR1 reads MNHEY; CDR2 reads SMNVEV (reference sequence). Trimming removed 5 bases at V and 5 bases at J, with 15 bases between. This CDR3 is 14 amino acids long. The specimen sequenced was blood, either unsorted or a sorted T cell fraction (not recorded which). The chain has TRBV27 and TRBJ2-5, with D unresolved. The TCR originated in a human donor who was either an allogeneic HSCT recipient or a stem cell or donor lymphocyte infusion donor (not recorded which). It is not recorded whose cells these are; they may come from a transplant donor. CDR3 DNA sequence: TGTGCCAGCAGTGCCCTCGGGCTGAGGGAGACCCAGTACTTC. Its protein product is CASSALGLRETQYF.